This TCR beta chain was observed in a study of T cells expressing NK-cell markers. Study-wide background: Of eight sequenced donors, seven were HCMV-seropositive and one HCMV-seronegative.

TCRdb reprocessed the 5' RACE reads, with one entry per CDR3 protein and no DNA. The sample totals some 390,000 distinct CDR3 sequences; its top ten clones hold approximately 12%. CDR1 is SGHRS and CDR2 is YFSETQ in the germline V gene. The CDR3 totals 15 residues. V usage is TRBV5-1 and J usage is TRBJ2-1; TCRdb reports TRBD1, a call that lacks DNA to check it against. Sequencing input: blood T cells: a sorted CD56 or NKG2C T cell subset, CD4+ or CD8+ T cells, or bulk PBMC T cells (not recorded which). This clonotype originated in a woman aged 50 to 60 in good health. The CDR3 here is CASSLAGAPYNEQFF.